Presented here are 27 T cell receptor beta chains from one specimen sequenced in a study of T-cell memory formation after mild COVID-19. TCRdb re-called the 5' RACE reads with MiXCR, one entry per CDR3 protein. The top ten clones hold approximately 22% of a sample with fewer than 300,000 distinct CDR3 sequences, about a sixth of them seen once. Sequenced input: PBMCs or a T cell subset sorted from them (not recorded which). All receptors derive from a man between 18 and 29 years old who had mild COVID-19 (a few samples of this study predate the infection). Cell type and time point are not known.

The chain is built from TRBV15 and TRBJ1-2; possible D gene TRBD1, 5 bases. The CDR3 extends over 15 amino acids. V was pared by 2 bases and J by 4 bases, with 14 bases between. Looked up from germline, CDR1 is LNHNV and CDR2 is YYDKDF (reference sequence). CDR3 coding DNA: TGTGCCACCAGCAGATGGCAGGGTTCATCCTATGGCTACACCTTC. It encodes CATSRWQGSSYGYTF.

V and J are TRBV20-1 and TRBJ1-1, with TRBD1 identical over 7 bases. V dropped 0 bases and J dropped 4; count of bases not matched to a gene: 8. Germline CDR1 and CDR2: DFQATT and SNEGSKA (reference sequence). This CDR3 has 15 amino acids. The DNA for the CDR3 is TGCAGTGCTAGAGACCCGAGGGGGCCAGGCACTGAAGCTTTCTTT. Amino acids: CSARDPRGPGTEAFF.

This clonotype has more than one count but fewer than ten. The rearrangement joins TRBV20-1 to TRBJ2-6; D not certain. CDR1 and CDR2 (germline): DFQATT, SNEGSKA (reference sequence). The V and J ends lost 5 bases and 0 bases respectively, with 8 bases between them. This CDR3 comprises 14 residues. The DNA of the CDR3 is TGCAGTGCTTCGCCCCGCTCTGGGGCCAACGTCCTGACTTTC. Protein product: CSASPRSGANVLTF.

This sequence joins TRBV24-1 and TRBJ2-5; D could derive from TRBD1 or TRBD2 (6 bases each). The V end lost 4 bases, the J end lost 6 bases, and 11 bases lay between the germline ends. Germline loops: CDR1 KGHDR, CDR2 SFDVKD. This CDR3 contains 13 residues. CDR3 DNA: TGTGCCACCAGTGAGCCGGGGGCCAAGACCCAGTACTTC. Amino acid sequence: CATSEPGAKTQYF.

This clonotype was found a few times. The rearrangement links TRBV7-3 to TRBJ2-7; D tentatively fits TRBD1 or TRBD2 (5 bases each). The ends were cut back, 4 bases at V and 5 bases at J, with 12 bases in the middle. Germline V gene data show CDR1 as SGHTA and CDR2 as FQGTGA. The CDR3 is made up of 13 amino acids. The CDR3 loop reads CASSSYGANEQYV. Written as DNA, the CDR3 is TGTGCCAGCAGCTCCTACGGGGCCAACGAGCAGTACGTC.

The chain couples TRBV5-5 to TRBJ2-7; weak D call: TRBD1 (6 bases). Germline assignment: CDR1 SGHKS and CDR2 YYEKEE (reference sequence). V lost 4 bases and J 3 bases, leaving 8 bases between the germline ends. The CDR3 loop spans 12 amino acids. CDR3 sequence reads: CASSRDNYEQYV. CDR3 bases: TGTGCCAGCAGCCGGGACAACTACGAGCAGTACGTC.

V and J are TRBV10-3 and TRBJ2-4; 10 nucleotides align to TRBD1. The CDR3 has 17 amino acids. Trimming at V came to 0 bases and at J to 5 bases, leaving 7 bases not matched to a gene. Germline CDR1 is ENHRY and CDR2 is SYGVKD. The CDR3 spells CAISESALGTGENIQYF. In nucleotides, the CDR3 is TGTGCCATCAGTGAGTCGGCGTTAGGGACAGGGGAAAACATTCAGTACTTC.

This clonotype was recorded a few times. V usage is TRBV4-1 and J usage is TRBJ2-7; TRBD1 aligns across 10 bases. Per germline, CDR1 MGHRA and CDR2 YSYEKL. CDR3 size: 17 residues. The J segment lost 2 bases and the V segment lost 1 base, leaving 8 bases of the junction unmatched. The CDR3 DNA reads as TGCGCCAGCAGCCAAGTAATATTGGGGACAGGGGCCTACGAGCAGTACTTC. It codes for CASSQVILGTGAYEQYF.

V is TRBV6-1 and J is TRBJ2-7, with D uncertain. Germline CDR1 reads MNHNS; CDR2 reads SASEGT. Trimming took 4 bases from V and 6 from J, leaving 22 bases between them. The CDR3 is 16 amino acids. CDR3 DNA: TGTGCCAGCAGTGCCACCCCTGCAGGTAATCTCGTCGAGCAGTACTTC. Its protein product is CASSATPAGNLVEQYF.

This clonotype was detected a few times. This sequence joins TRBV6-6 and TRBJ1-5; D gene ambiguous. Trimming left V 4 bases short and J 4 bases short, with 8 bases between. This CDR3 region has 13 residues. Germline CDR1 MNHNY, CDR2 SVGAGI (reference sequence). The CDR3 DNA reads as TGTGCCAGCAGTTGGACCCCAAATCAGCCCCAGCATTTT. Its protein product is CASSWTPNQPQHF.

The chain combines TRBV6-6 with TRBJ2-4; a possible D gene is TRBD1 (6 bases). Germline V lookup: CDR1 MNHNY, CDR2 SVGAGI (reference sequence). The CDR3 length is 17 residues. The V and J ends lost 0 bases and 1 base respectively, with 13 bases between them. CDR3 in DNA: TGTGCCAGCAGTTACTCGATACAGGGTTTTGCCAAAAACATTCAGTACTTC. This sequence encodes CASSYSIQGFAKNIQYF.

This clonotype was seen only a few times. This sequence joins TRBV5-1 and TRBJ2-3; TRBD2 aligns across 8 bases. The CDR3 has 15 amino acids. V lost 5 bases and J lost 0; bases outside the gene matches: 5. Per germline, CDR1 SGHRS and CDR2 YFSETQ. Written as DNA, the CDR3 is TGCGCCAGCAGAACTAGCGGCGCTAGCACAGATACGCAGTATTTT. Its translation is CASRTSGASTDTQYF.

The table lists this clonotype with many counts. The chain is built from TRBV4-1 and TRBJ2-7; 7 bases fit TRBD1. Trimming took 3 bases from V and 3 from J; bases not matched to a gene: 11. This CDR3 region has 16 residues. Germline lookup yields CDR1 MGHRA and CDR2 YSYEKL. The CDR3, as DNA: TGCGCCAGCAGCCAGTCCGGGACAGCGAGTTTCTACGAGCAGTACTTC. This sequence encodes CASSQSGTASFYEQYF.

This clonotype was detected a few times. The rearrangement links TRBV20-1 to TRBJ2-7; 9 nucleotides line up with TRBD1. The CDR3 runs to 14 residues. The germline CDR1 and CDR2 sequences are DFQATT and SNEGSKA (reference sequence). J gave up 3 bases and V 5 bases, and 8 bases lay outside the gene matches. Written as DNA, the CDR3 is TGCAGTGCTGCGATCCCGGGACAGGGCTACGAGCAGTACTTC. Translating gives CSAAIPGQGYEQYF.

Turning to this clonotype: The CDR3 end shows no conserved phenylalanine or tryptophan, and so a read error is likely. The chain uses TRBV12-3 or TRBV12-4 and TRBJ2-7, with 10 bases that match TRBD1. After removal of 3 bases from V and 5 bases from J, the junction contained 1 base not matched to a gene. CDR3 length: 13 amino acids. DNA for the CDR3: TGTGCCAGCAGTTTTGGGACAGGGGACGAGCAGTACCTC. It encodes CASSFGTGDEQYL.

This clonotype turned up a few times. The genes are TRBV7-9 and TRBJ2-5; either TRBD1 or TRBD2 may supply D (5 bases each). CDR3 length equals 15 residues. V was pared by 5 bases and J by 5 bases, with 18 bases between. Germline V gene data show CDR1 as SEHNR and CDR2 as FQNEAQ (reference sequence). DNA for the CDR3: TGTGCCAGCAGCCCGAGGGACGCTCGTCGGGAGACCCAGTACTTC. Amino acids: CASSPRDARRETQYF.

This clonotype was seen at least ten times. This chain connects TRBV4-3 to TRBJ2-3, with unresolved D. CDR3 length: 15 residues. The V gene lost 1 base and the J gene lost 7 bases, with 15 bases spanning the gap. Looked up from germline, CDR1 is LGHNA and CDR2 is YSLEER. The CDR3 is CASSQVLQRGNTQYF. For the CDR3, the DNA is TGCGCCAGCAGCCAAGTCCTCCAGAGAGGAAATACGCAGTATTTT.

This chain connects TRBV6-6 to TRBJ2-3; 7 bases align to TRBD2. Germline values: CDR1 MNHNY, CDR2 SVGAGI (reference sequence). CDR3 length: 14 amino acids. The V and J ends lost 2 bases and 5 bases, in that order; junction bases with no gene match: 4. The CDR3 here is CASSYMGGGDTQYF. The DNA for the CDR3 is TGTGCCAGCAGTTACATGGGGGGGGGAGATACGCAGTATTTT.

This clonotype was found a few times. CDR3 residues: CASTRGSTEAFF. The DNA of the CDR3 is TGTGCCAGCACGAGGGGAAGCACTGAAGCTTTCTTT. The V gene is TRBV2, the J gene TRBJ1-1, with TRBD1 as a possible D gene (5 bases). Trimming pared 7 bases from V and 4 bases from J, leaving 10 bases between. Germline assignment: CDR1 SNHLY and CDR2 FYNNEI. This CDR3 is 12 amino acids long. The whole variable domain, filled in from reference TRBV2 and TRBJ1-1, reads EPEVTQTPSHQVTQMGQEVILRCVPISNHLYFYWYRQILGQKVEFLVSFYNNEISEKSEIFDDQFSVERPDGSNFTLKIRSTKLEDSAMYFCASTRGSTEAFFGQGTRLTVV.

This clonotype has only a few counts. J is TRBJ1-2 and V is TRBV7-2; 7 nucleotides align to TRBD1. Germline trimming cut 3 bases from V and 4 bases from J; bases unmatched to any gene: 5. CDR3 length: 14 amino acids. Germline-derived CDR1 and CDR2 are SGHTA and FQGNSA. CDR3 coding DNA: TGTGCCAGCAGCTTGGGACAGATCTCCTATGGCTACACCTTC. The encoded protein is CASSLGQISYGYTF.

CDR3 bases: TGCGCCAGCAGCGCTAGCGGGGGGGCCCTTAATAGCGAGACCCAGTACTTC. Protein sequence: CASSASGGALNSETQYF. This chain uses TRBV4-1 with TRBJ2-5; 12 bases align to TRBD2. Germline CDR1 and CDR2: MGHRA and YSYEKL. CDR3 length equals 17 residues. Losses at the gene ends were 5 bases for V and 5 bases for J; bases not matched to a gene: 12.

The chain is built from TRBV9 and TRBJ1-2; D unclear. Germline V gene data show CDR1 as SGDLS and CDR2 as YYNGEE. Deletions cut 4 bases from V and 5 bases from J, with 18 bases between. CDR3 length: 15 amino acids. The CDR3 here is CASSPDGLSPYGYTF. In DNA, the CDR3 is TGTGCCAGCAGCCCCGATGGCCTGTCCCCATATGGCTACACCTTC.

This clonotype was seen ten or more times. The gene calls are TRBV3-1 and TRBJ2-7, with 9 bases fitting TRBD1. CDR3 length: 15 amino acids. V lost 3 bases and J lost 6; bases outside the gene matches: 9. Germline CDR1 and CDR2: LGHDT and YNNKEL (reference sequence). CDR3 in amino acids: CASSHSTGGQSEQYF. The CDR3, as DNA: TGTGCCAGCAGCCATTCGACAGGGGGGCAGTCCGAGCAGTACTTC.

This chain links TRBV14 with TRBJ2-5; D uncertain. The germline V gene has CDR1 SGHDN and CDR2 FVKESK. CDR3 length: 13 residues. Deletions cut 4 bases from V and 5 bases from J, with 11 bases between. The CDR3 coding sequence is TGTGCCAGCAGCCCCTTAAACTCCGAGACCCAGTACTTC. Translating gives CASSPLNSETQYF.

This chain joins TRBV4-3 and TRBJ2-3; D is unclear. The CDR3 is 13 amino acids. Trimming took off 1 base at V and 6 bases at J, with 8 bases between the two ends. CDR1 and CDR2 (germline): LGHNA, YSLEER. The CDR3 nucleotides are TGCGCCAGCAGCCAAGGCAGGAGCGATACGCAGTATTTT. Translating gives CASSQGRSDTQYF.

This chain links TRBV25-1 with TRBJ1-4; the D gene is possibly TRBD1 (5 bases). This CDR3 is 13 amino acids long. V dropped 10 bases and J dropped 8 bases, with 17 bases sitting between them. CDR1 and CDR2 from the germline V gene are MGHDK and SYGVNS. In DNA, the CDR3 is TGTGCCATCTATCCGGGACGTTCCGAAAAACTGTTTTTT. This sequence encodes CAIYPGRSEKLFF.

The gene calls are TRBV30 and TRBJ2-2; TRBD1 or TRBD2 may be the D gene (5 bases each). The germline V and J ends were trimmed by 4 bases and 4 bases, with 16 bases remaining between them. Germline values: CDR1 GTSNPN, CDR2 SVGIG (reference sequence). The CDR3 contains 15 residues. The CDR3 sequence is CAWTRGGGVTGELFF. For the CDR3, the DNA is TGTGCCTGGACCCGGGGTGGGGGTGTCACCGGGGAGCTGTTTTTT. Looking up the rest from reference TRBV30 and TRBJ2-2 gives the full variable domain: SQTIHQWPATLVQPVGSPLSLECTVEGTSNPNLYWYRQAAGRGLQLLFYSVGIGQISSEVPQNLSASRPQDRQFILSSKKLLLSDSGFYLCAWTRGGGVTGELFFGEGSRLTVL.